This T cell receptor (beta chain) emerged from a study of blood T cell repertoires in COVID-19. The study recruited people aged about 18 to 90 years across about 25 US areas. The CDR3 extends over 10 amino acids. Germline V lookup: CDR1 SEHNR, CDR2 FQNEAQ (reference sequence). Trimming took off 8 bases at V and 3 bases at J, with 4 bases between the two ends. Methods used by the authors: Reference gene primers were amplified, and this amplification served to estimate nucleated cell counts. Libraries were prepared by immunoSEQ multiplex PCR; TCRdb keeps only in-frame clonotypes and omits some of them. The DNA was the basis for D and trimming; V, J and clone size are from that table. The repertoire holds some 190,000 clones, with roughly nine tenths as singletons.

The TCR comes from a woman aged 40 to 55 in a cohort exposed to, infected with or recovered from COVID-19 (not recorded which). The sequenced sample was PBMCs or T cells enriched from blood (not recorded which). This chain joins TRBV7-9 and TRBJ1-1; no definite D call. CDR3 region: CASGHTEAFF. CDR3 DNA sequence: TGTGCCAGCGGCCACACTGAAGCTTTCTTT.